Below are 5 T cell receptor beta chains sequenced from a single sample in a study of T-cell memory formation after mild COVID-19 (dated by TCRdb to 2020 to 2022). The library came from 5' RACE. Sequencer: Illumina NovaSeq 6000. The raw public reads went through TCRdb reprocessing: fastp at Q25, MiXCR clone calling, in-frame beta chains kept. Each entry merges the rows of one CDR3 protein and shows their most common DNA and genes. The sample profile shows about 320,000 distinct CDR3 sequences; around 15% of them were found once. Jointly, the top ten make up 21% of the sample. Sequenced sample: PBMCs or a T cell subset sorted from them (not recorded which). The receptors were gathered from a man aged 18 to 35 who had mild COVID-19 (a few samples of this study predate the infection). The sample titles of this study are shuffled in the database, so cell type and time point are left out; the donor was told from shared clones.

The chain carries TRBV5-4 and TRBJ2-3; 8 bases line up with TRBD2. The J segment lost 5 bases and the V segment lost 2 bases, leaving 10 bases of the junction unmatched. Germline CDR1 SGHNT, CDR2 YYREEE (reference sequence). This CDR3 comprises 16 residues. CDR3 bases: TGTGCCAGCAGCTTTCCCCCCGGGGGGGCTGGAGATACGCAGTATTTT. It is translated as CASSFPPGGAGDTQYF.

This clonotype was seen a few times. The chain employs TRBV7-2 and TRBJ1-4; tentatively, D is TRBD1 (5 bases). This CDR3 spans 11 amino acids. Germline CDR1 is SGHTA and CDR2 is FQGNSA. Deletions cut 6 bases from V and 11 bases from J, with 10 bases between. The CDR3 region has the DNA TGTGCCAGCAGAAGGTGGGGGAAACTGTTTTTT. Translating gives CASRRWGKLFF.

This clonotype was observed a few times. The J gene is TRBJ2-5, the V gene TRBV7-2; TRBD1 aligns across 8 bases. The CDR3 covers 17 residues. Per the germline V gene, CDR1 is SGHTA and CDR2 is FQGNSA. J was trimmed by 5 bases and V by 5 bases; bases with no gene match: 16. CDR3 nucleotides: TGTGCCAGCAGCCAGGGGCGGAGGACAGGGTACGGGGAGACCCAGTACTTC. Amino acids: CASSQGRRTGYGETQYF.

This clonotype has a count of ten or more. This chain connects TRBV7-9 to TRBJ1-4; 9 bases are a match to TRBD1. After removal of 4 bases from V and 5 bases from J, the junction contained 2 bases not matched to a gene. Germline-derived CDR1 and CDR2 are SEHNR and FQNEAQ (reference sequence). This CDR3 region has 14 residues. The CDR3 sequence: CASSSTGGNEKLFF. In DNA, the CDR3 is TGTGCCAGCAGCTCGACAGGGGGGAATGAAAAACTGTTTTTT.

The sample holds a few counts of this clonotype. The chain links TRBV18 to TRBJ2-7; 9 nucleotides line up with TRBD1. V lost 6 bases, J lost 5 bases, and 8 bases stayed unmatched. Germline values: CDR1 KGHSH, CDR2 LQKENI. CDR3 length: 14 residues. The CDR3 nucleotides read TGTGCCAGCTCCCTCGCCGGGACAGGGAACGAGCAGTACTTC. Translated, it gives CASSLAGTGNEQYF.